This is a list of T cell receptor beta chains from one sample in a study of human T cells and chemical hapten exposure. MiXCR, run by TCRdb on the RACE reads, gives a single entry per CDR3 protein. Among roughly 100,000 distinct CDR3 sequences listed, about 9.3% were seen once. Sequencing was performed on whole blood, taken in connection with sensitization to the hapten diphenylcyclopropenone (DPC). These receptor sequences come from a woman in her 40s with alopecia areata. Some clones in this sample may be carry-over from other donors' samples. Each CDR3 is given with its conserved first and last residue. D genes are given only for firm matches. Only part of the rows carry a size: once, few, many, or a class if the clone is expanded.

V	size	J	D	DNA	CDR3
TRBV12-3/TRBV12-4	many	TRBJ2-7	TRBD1	TGTGCCAGCAGTATAAACCCGGGACAGTTGTACGAGCAGTACTTC	CASSINPGQLYEQYF
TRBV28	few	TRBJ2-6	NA	TGTGCCAGCAACCCTTTGACAGCACCTGGGGCCAACGTCCTGACTTTC	CASNPLTAPGANVLTF
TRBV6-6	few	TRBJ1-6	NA	TGTGCCAGCATGGAAGGTGACGCCTATAATTCACCCCTCCACTTT	CASMEGDAYNSPLHF
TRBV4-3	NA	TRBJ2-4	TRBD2	TGCGCCAGCAGCCAAGATTACCCGACTAGCGGGAGATACATTCAGTACTTC	CASSQDYPTSGRYIQYF
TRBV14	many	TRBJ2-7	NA	TGTGCCAGCAGCCAAGCGTACGAGCAGTACTTC	CASSQAYEQYF
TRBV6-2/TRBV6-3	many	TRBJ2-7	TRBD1	TGTGCCAGCAGCTTCGACAGGGTGGTGTACGAGCAGTACTTC	CASSFDRVVYEQYF
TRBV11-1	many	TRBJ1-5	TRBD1	TGTGCCAGCAGCGCCCGGACAGGGTTACATCAGCCCCAGCATTTT	CASSARTGLHQPQHF
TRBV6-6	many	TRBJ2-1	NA	TGTGCCAGCAGACTCTCGACTGGGTGGGGAGAGCAGTTCTTC	CASRLSTGWGEQFF
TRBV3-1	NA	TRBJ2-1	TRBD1	TGTGCCAGCAGCCGGGGACAGGGGGTTTACAATGAGCAGTTCTTC	CASSRGQGVYNEQFF
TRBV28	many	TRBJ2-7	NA	TGTGCCAGCAGTTTTTTACTCGGCTACGAGCAGTACTTC	CASSFLLGYEQYF
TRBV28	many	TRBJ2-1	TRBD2	TGTGCCAGCAGTTATACGGGAGGGACCTACAATGAGCAGTTCTTC	CASSYTGGTYNEQFF
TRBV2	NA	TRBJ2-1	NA	TGTGCCAGCAGCGGGTTTGTCTCCTACAATGAGCAGTTCTTC	CASSGFVSYNEQFF
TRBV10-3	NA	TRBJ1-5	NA	TGTGCCATCAGTGAGGGGGCCGGGCAGCCCCAGCATTTT	CAISEGAGQPQHF
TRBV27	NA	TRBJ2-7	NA	TGTGCCAGCAGTATACGCCGGGGCTACGAGCAGTACTTC	CASSIRRGYEQYF
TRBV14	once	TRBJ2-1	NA	TGTGCCAGCAGCCCCAACTTTTATGAGCAGTTCTTC	CASSPNFYEQFF
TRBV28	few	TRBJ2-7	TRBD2	TGTGCCAGCAGTTTATCTGGGGGCCTAGCGGGGGAGCAGTACTTC	CASSLSGGLAGEQYF
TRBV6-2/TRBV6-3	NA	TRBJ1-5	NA	TGTGCCAGCAGTTACGGCGGGGTTAGCAATCAGCCCCAGCATTTT	CASSYGGVSNQPQHF
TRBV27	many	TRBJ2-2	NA	TGTGCCAGCAGTTGGCGGGCCGGGGAGCTGTTTTTT	CASSWRAGELFF
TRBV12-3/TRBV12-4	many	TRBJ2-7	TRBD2	TGTGCCAGCAGTCCCACCGATAGCGGGCAAGCCGCCTACGAGCAGTACTTC	CASSPTDSGQAAYEQYF
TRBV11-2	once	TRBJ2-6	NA	TGTGCCAGCAGCTTAGTTTCCGAGGCTGGGGCCAACGTCCTGACTTTC	CASSLVSEAGANVLTF
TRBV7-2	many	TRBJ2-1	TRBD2	TGTGCCAGCAGCCGCTTTCTAGCGGTTAACAATGAGCAGTTCTTC	CASSRFLAVNNEQFF
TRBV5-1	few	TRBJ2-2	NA	TGCGCCAGCAGCTTGGGCACGAACACCGGGGAGCTGTTTTTT	CASSLGTNTGELFF
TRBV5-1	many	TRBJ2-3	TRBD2	TGCGCCAGCAGCTTACGCCGGGAGGCGGTTACGCAGTATTTT	CASSLRREAVTQYF
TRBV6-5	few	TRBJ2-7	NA	TGTGCCAGCAGTTATCGGGCAGGGGAAAACTACGAGCAGTACTTC	CASSYRAGENYEQYF
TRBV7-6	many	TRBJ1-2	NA	TGTGCCAGCAGCCCTTATAAGGACGTGACCTATGGCTACACCTTC	CASSPYKDVTYGYTF
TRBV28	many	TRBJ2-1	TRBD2	TGTGCCAGCACCCCCGGGGGGCGGGGGGCTAGCGAAGGGGAGTTCTTC	CASTPGGRGASEGEFF
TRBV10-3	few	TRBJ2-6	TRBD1	TGTGCCATCAGTGATATGACAGGGGCCCCTTGGGCCAACGTCCTGACTTTC	CAISDMTGAPWANVLTF
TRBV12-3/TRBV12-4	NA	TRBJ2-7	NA	TGTGCCAGCAGGCGCTCTACAGGGTATAGGTCCTACGAGCAGTACTTC	CASRRSTGYRSYEQYF
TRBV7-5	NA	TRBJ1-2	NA	NA	CISVPEAHRDRVLNGYTF
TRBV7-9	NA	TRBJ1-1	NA	TGTGCCAGCAGCTTCGACGGTGGCTATAGCACTGAAGCTTTCTTT	CASSFDGGYSTEAFF
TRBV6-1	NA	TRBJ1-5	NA	TGTGCCAGCAGTGAAGTCGGGTACGTGTCCAATCAGCCCCAGCATTTT	CASSEVGYVSNQPQHF
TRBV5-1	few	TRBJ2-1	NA	TGCGCCAGCAGCTTGGACGGTTCCTCCTACAATGAGCAGTTCTTC	CASSLDGSSYNEQFF